Below are 23 T cell receptor beta chains sequenced from a single sample in a study of CD4+ T cells in melanoma. Profiling relied on immunoSEQ multiplex PCR, and the TCRdb table lists in-frame clones only, not all of them. The data show around 15,000 clones, with over 80% seen just once and 5% to 7.5% held by the top ten. The sequenced material came from cells from a culture (not recorded whether cultured in vitro). These receptors came from a human donor with melanoma.

The chain joins TRBV6-5 to TRBJ1-2, with a weak D call TRBD1 (6 bases). The CDR3 loop spans 13 amino acids. The germline V gene has CDR1 MNHEY and CDR2 SVGAGI. Trimming shortened V by 2 bases and J by 3 bases, and 7 bases separated the two germline ends. The CDR3 DNA is TGTGCCAGCAGTTACGACAGGCACTATGGCTACACCTTC. The encoded protein is CASSYDRHYGYTF.

This chain uses TRBV11-1 with TRBJ2-7; no firm D call. This CDR3 has 13 amino acids. CDR1 and CDR2 from the germline V gene are SGHAT and FQDESV (reference sequence). V was cut by 2 bases and J by 2 bases, with 7 bases left in between. Here the CDR3 reads CASSLSFPYEQYF. The CDR3, as DNA: TGTGCCAGCAGCTTATCTTTCCCCTACGAGCAGTACTTC. The variable domain in full, completed from reference TRBV11-1 and TRBJ2-7, reads EAEVAQSPRYKITEKSQAVAFWCDPISGHATLYWYRQILGQGPELLVQFQDESVVDDSQLPKDRFSAERLKGVDSTLKIQPAELGDSAMYLCASSLSFPYEQYFGPGTRLTVT.

The chain links TRBV5-1 to TRBJ2-1; 11 bases align to TRBD2. Per germline, CDR1 SGHRS and CDR2 YFSETQ. The CDR3 extends over 14 amino acids. The trim removed 4 bases at V and 5 bases at J, leaving 2 bases unmatched. The CDR3 nucleotides are TGCGCCAGCAGCGGGACTAGCGGTGACAATGAGCAGTTCTTC. Protein product: CASSGTSGDNEQFF.

The chain carries TRBV4-1 and TRBJ1-1; D possibly corresponds to TRBD1 (5 bases). CDR1 and CDR2 from the germline V gene are MGHRA and YSYEKL. This CDR3 is built from 15 residues. Between the trimmed V and J ends, which lost 4 bases and 6 bases, there was a span of 18 bases. In DNA form, the CDR3 reads TGCGCCAGCAGCCCTATATTCGTCGGGGGGGCTGAAGCTTTCTTT. Residues: CASSPIFVGGAEAFF.

The genes are TRBV18 and TRBJ2-5; no clear D. From germline, CDR1 is KGHSH and CDR2 LQKENI. The germline V and J ends were trimmed by 3 bases and 1 base, with 15 bases remaining between them. The CDR3 has 16 residues. The chain's CDR3 is CASSPIKFPGQETQYF. The CDR3 bases are TGTGCCAGCTCACCGATTAAGTTTCCGGGCCAAGAGACCCAGTACTTC.

The sample holds a few counts of this clone. CDR3 loop: CASSIQGYGYTF. CDR3 nucleotide sequence: TGTGCCAGTAGTATACAGGGGTATGGCTACACCTTC. The chain carries TRBV19 and TRBJ1-2; perhaps TRBD1 as D (6 bases). The CDR3 runs to 12 residues. CDR1 and CDR2 (germline): LNHDA, SQIVND (reference sequence). V was cut by 2 bases and J by 5 bases, with 6 bases left in between.

The genes are TRBV9 and TRBJ2-3; 12 bases line up with TRBD2. This CDR3 spans 20 amino acids. CDR1 SGDLS and CDR2 YYNGEE come from the germline V gene. Trimming took 0 bases from V and 3 from J; bases not matched to a gene: 14. The CDR3 sequence: CASSVGDPLAGGLRTDTQYF. CDR3 DNA: TGTGCCAGCAGCGTAGGGGACCCACTAGCGGGGGGCTTGAGAACAGATACGCAGTATTTT.

The chain is built from TRBV5-6 and TRBJ1-2; unclear D gene. Deletions cut 1 base from V and 2 bases from J, with 12 bases between. The germline CDR1 and CDR2 sequences are SGHDT and YYEEEE. This CDR3 spans 15 amino acids. The CDR3 reads CASSLSGRLNYGYTF. The CDR3 DNA reads TGTGCCAGCAGCTTGAGTGGGCGGTTAAACTATGGCTACACCTTC.

The CDR3 loop reads CASSQLGQGNGYTF. The CDR3 region has the DNA TGCGCCAGCAGCCAACTGGGCCAGGGGAATGGCTACACCTTC. The V gene is TRBV4-1, the J gene TRBJ1-2, with a tentative D call TRBD1 (6 bases). V was pared by 2 bases and J by 6 bases, with 13 bases between. Germline V gene data show CDR1 as MGHRA and CDR2 as YSYEKL. CDR3 length: 14 residues.

In its sample, this clone was seen once. The chain recombines TRBV30 with TRBJ2-6, with D uncertain. CDR1 and CDR2 from the germline V gene are GTSNPN and SVGIG (reference sequence). The V end was cut by 0 bases, the J end by 1 base, with 13 bases between. The CDR3 contains 17 residues. This CDR3 reads CAWSVRAWVSGANVLTF. The CDR3 nucleotides are TGTGCCTGGAGTGTAAGGGCATGGGTATCTGGGGCCAACGTCCTGACTTTC.

In its sample, this clone was seen a few times. The CDR3 coding sequence is TGTGCCAGCAGCGTAGCTCTGACGTCCTATGGCTACACCTTC. Its translation is CASSVALTSYGYTF. The chain links TRBV9 to TRBJ1-2; D not certain. CDR1 is SGDLS, CDR2 YYNGEE, per germline. V was clipped by 0 bases and J by 4 bases, with 10 bases between them. The CDR3 extends over 14 amino acids.

The J gene is TRBJ1-1, the V gene TRBV5-1, with D maybe TRBD1 (5 bases). CDR1 is SGHRS and CDR2 is YFSETQ in the germline V gene. CDR3 length equals 13 residues. CDR3 coding DNA: TGCGCGTCTAAATCTCCCAGGGAACTGCGAGCTTTCTTT. This codes for CASKSPRELRAFF. The variable domain in full, with the rest retrieved from reference TRBV5-1 and TRBJ1-1, is KAGVTQTPRYLIKTRGQQVTLSCSPISGHRSVSWYQQTPGQGLQFLFEYFSETQRNKGNFPGRFSGRQFSNSRSEMNVSTLELGDSALYLCASKSPRELRAFFGQGTRLTVV.

The chain links TRBV30 to TRBJ1-6; D is ambiguous. Germline-derived CDR1 and CDR2 are GTSNPN and SVGIG (reference sequence). Deletions cut 5 bases from V and 7 bases from J, with 12 bases between. This CDR3 spans 13 amino acids. CDR3 residues: CAWGERANSPLHF. The DNA of the CDR3 is TGTGCCTGGGGGGAAAGGGCAAATTCACCCCTCCACTTT.

The chain links TRBV7-9 to TRBJ1-5; no reliable D call. The ends were cut back, 4 bases at V and 7 bases at J, with 14 bases in the middle. This CDR3 region has 14 residues. CDR1 and CDR2 from the germline V gene are SEHNR and FQNEAQ (reference sequence). The CDR3 coding sequence is TGTGCCAGCAGCTCGCTATCGGCGGACCAGCCCCAGCATTTT. Its protein product is CASSSLSADQPQHF.

This clone was counted only a few times. The gene calls are TRBV11-2 and TRBJ2-4, with 9 nucleotides matching TRBD2. Per the germline V gene, CDR1 is SGHAT and CDR2 is FQNNGV. The CDR3 extends over 14 amino acids. J gave up 8 bases and V 6 bases, and 8 bases lay outside the gene matches. The CDR3 is CASRAAGGRDIQYF. The CDR3 region has the DNA TGTGCCAGCAGGGCAGCGGGGGGCCGGGACATTCAGTACTTC. Full variable domain (missing parts from reference TRBV11-2 and TRBJ2-4): EAGVAQSPRYKIIEKRQSVAFWCNPISGHATLYWYQQILGQGPKLLIQFQNNGVVDDSQLPKDRFSAERLKGVDSTLKIQPAKLEDSAVYLCASRAAGGRDIQYFGAGTRLSVL.

This chain links TRBV18 with TRBJ1-1; D gene unclear. Trimming pared 3 bases from V and 0 bases from J, leaving 8 bases between. The germline V gene encodes CDR1 KGHSH and CDR2 LQKENI. The CDR3 sequence is 14 residues long. In nucleotides, the CDR3 is TGTGCCAGCTCACCGAGTATAATGAACACTGAAGCTTTCTTT. This translates into CASSPSIMNTEAFF.

The V call is TRBV2, the J call TRBJ2-7, with D hard to call. The CDR3 loop spans 13 amino acids. The V gene's germline CDR1 is SNHLY and CDR2 FYNNEI. Trimming pared 4 bases from V and 2 bases from J, leaving 9 bases between. CDR3 region: CASSAALTYEQYF. As DNA, the CDR3 is TGTGCCAGCAGTGCGGCACTTACCTACGAGCAGTACTTC.

This chain links TRBV6-6 with TRBJ1-1, with D hard to call. Germline loops: CDR1 MNHNY, CDR2 SVGAGI (reference sequence). The CDR3 runs to 13 residues. V lost 6 bases and J lost 3, with 11 bases in between. CDR3 region: CASRQDTYTEAFF. The CDR3 nucleotides are TGTGCCAGCAGACAAGACACCTACACTGAAGCTTTCTTT.

This CDR3 reads CASSQLWTEAFF. In DNA, the CDR3 is TGCGCCAGCAGTCAATTGTGGACTGAAGCTTTCTTT. The gene calls are TRBV23-1 and TRBJ1-1; D gene uncertain. TRBV23-1 is flagged as an ORF with uncertain function. This CDR3 region has 12 residues. The germline V and J ends were trimmed by 1 base and 5 bases, with 5 bases remaining between them.

This chain uses TRBV29-1 with TRBJ2-3; D uncertain. Trimming took 2 bases from V and 5 from J, leaving 14 bases between them. Germline loops: CDR1 SQVTM, CDR2 ANQGSEA. The CDR3 has 14 residues. The CDR3 protein is CSVELDPYRDTQYF. CDR3 bases: TGCAGCGTTGAACTAGATCCATATCGAGATACGCAGTATTTT.

V and J are TRBV14 and TRBJ1-2; D remains ambiguous. Germline CDR1 is SGHDN and CDR2 is FVKESK. CDR3 length: 13 residues. The V and J ends lost 2 bases and 4 bases respectively, with 8 bases between them. CDR3 in DNA: TGTGCCAGCAGCCAATATACAGCCTATGGCTACACCTTC. This encodes CASSQYTAYGYTF.

The chain has TRBV7-9 and TRBJ2-1; 8 bases are a match to TRBD1. The CDR3 runs to 16 residues. The germline gives CDR1 SEHNR, CDR2 FQNEAQ (reference sequence). With 5 bases clipped from V and 6 bases from J, the junction kept 12 bases outside the gene matches. The CDR3 DNA reads TGTGCCAGCAGCCGTCGGGGACAGGAAATCCTCAATGAGCAGTTCTTC. The encoded protein is CASSRRGQEILNEQFF.

The chain recombines TRBV10-3 with TRBJ1-2; D gene uncertain. With 0 bases removed from V and 3 bases from J, the gap between germline ends came to 20 bases. CDR1 and CDR2 from the germline V gene are ENHRY and SYGVKD. CDR3 length: 18 amino acids. The CDR3 coding sequence is TGTGCCATCAGTGAGTCGATGGCAGGCCCTTTCGACGACTATGGCTACACCTTC. It specifies CAISESMAGPFDDYGYTF.